These 24 T cell receptor beta chains came from one sample sequenced in a study of identical twins. Using its own MiXCR run on the 5' RACE reads, TCRdb lists one record per CDR3 protein. The profile covers about 470,000 distinct CDR3 sequences, with approximately 24% appearing a single time and about 2.9% taken by the ten largest. The sample also formed part of further work on T cells expressing NK-cell markers.

What was sequenced was CD4+ T cells sorted from blood. These receptors all come from a woman between 18 and 30 years old in good health.

The rearrangement uses TRBV5-1 and TRBJ1-1, with D uncertain. This CDR3 has 14 residues. Germline V lookup: CDR1 SGHRS, CDR2 YFSETQ. Trimming stripped 2 bases from V and 7 bases from J, with 15 bases between. Written as DNA, the CDR3 is TGCGCCAGCAGCTTCGCCAATAACAGAGTTGAAGCTTTCTTT. It translates to CASSFANNRVEAFF.

The sample holds a few counts of this clonotype. The rearrangement uses TRBV18 and TRBJ2-7, with D possibly TRBD2 on 5 matching bases. This CDR3 region has 12 residues. Germline-derived CDR1 and CDR2 are KGHSH and LQKENI. The V gene lost 2 bases and the J gene lost 6 bases, with 8 bases spanning the gap. The CDR3 loop is CASSPSSSEQYF. CDR3 coding DNA: TGTGCCAGCTCACCATCTAGCTCCGAGCAGTACTTC.

This clonotype was recorded once. A read error may account for a junction end that differs from germline. The rearrangement links TRBV6-5 to TRBJ1-5, with a tentative D call TRBD1 (6 bases). This CDR3 is 17 amino acids long. Germline CDR1 is MNHEY and CDR2 is SVGAGI. The CDR3 sequence is CASSYNPGQVNNQPRHF. The CDR3 nucleotides are TGTGCCAGCAGTTACAATCCGGGACAAGTAAACAATCAGCCCCGGCATTTT.

This clonotype has a handful of counts. The rearrangement uses TRBV6-1 and TRBJ1-1; TRBD1 agrees at 8 bases. Germline CDR1 reads MNHNS; CDR2 reads SASEGT. CDR3 length equals 15 residues. The V segment lost 4 bases and the J segment 4 bases; nucleotides outside the gene matches: 8. In nucleotides, the CDR3 is TGTGCCAGCAGTGGACAGGGGAGGGGAACCACTGAAGCTTTCTTT. Translation gives CASSGQGRGTTEAFF.

This sequence joins TRBV15 and TRBJ1-1; possible D gene TRBD1, 5 bases. From germline, CDR1 is LNHNV and CDR2 YYDKDF (reference sequence). V shed 3 bases and J shed 0 bases, with 11 bases lying between them. The CDR3 loop spans 15 amino acids. The CDR3 spells CATSRTAPMNTEAFF. The CDR3 nucleotides are TGTGCCACCAGCAGGACAGCGCCTATGAACACTGAAGCTTTCTTT.

The CDR3 loop is CSVVKWSTEAFF. For the CDR3, the DNA is TGCAGCGTTGTTAAATGGTCCACTGAAGCTTTCTTT. V usage is TRBV29-1 and J usage is TRBJ1-1; D is undetermined. Trimming pared 4 bases from V and 4 bases from J, leaving 10 bases between. Germline assignment: CDR1 SQVTM and CDR2 ANQGSEA. The CDR3 consists of 12 residues.

This clonotype has only a few counts. The chain links TRBV20-1 to TRBJ1-1; D not resolved. This CDR3 region has 11 residues. Trimming took 4 bases from V and 6 from J, leaving 9 bases between them. Looked up from germline, CDR1 is DFQATT and CDR2 is SNEGSKA (reference sequence). The CDR3 DNA follows: TGCAGTGCTAAGTGGGATTCTGAAGCTTTCTTT. Its translation is CSAKWDSEAFF.

The CDR3 bases are TGTGCCAGTAGTATAGAGACTAGCGGGAGGGCGTTGGGTGAGCAGTTCTTC. Translated, it gives CASSIETSGRALGEQFF. The chain is built from TRBV19 and TRBJ2-1, with 14 bases fitting TRBD2. After removal of 0 bases from V and 9 bases from J, the junction contained 7 bases not matched to a gene. This CDR3 spans 17 amino acids. Germline V lookup: CDR1 LNHDA, CDR2 SQIVND (reference sequence).

V is TRBV5-1 and J is TRBJ2-1, with 11 bases identical to TRBD2. V lost 1 base and J lost 9; bases outside the gene matches: 3. The CDR3 covers 14 residues. The germline CDR1 and CDR2 sequences are SGHRS and YFSETQ. CDR3 nucleotide sequence: TGCGCCAGCAGCTTGACTAGCGGGAGCACTGAGCAGTTCTTC. Translation: CASSLTSGSTEQFF.

This rearrangement joins TRBV15 to TRBJ2-3; 8 nucleotides agree with TRBD2. V lost 1 base and J lost 6; bases outside the gene matches: 6. Germline assignment: CDR1 LNHNV and CDR2 YYDKDF (reference sequence). The CDR3 loop spans 15 amino acids. The CDR3 DNA is TGTGCCACCAGCAGAGGAGGGACTAGTACGGATACGCAGTATTTT. It yields the protein CATSRGGTSTDTQYF.

J is TRBJ2-7 and V is TRBV10-2; unclear D gene. CDR3 length: 15 residues. The ends were cut back, 6 bases at V and 2 bases at J, with 17 bases in the middle. Germline V gene lookup returns CDR1 WSHSY and CDR2 SAAADI. The CDR3: CASREGKERPYEQYF. The CDR3 DNA sequence: TGCGCCAGCAGGGAAGGAAAGGAGCGTCCCTACGAGCAGTACTTC.

This clonotype was seen only a few times. This sequence joins TRBV10-3 and TRBJ2-1, with D tentatively TRBD2 (6 bases). V gave up 4 bases and J gave up 7 bases, with 14 bases separating them. This CDR3 contains 14 residues. Germline V CDR1 and CDR2: ENHRY, SYGVKD. The CDR3 loop reads CAISVGGGPNEQFF. CDR3 DNA: TGTGCCATCAGTGTTGGGGGAGGCCCAAATGAGCAGTTCTTC.

The rearrangement joins TRBV7-2 to TRBJ2-1; D unresolved. V was clipped by 1 base and J by 15 bases, with 10 bases between them. The V gene's germline CDR1 is SGHTA and CDR2 FQGNSA. The CDR3 totals 11 residues. CDR3 bases: TGTGCCAGCAGCTTAGACGTCTCGGGGTTCTTC. Amino acids: CASSLDVSGFF.

This clonotype came up a few times. This rearrangement joins TRBV12-3 or TRBV12-4 to TRBJ1-1; D ambiguous. Trimming pared 7 bases from V and 8 bases from J, leaving 11 bases between. The length of the CDR3 is 11 residues. DNA for the CDR3: TGTGCCAGCACCTCGGCCGGGGAAGCTTTCTTT. Its protein product is CASTSAGEAFF.

The rearrangement uses TRBV5-1 and TRBJ1-6; D is uncertain. Germline CDR1 reads SGHRS; CDR2 reads YFSETQ. The V and J ends lost 5 bases and 1 base respectively, with 13 bases between them. The CDR3 totals 16 residues. In nucleotides, the CDR3 is TGCGCCAGCAGTAACGAACAGATTTCCTATAATTCACCCCTCCACTTT. This translates into CASSNEQISYNSPLHF. Together with reference TRBV5-1 and TRBJ1-6, the CDR3 gives the full variable domain: KAGVTQTPRYLIKTRGQQVTLSCSPISGHRSVSWYQQTPGQGLQFLFEYFSETQRNKGNFPGRFSGRQFSNSRSEMNVSTLELGDSALYLCASSNEQISYNSPLHFGNGTRLTVT.

This clonotype showed up many times. The rearrangement joins TRBV7-2 to TRBJ1-5; maybe TRBD1 (5 bases). The germline V and J ends were trimmed by 5 bases and 6 bases, with 17 bases remaining between them. The CDR3 sequence is 15 residues long. Germline-derived CDR1 and CDR2 are SGHTA and FQGNSA. The CDR3 nucleotides read TGTGCCAGCAGCACCAAGGCGGGACTGGGTCAGCCCCAGCATTTT. This gives the protein CASSTKAGLGQPQHF.

This clonotype was counted once. This chain uses TRBV20-1 with TRBJ2-1, with 10 bases matching TRBD2. The V segment lost 2 bases and the J segment 4 bases; nucleotides outside the gene matches: 2. The CDR3 sequence is 14 residues long. Germline lookup yields CDR1 DFQATT and CDR2 SNEGSKA (reference sequence). The CDR3 is CSARQLAGYNEQFF. CDR3 in DNA: TGCAGTGCTAGACAACTAGCGGGATACAATGAGCAGTTCTTC.

There are a few counts of this clonotype. The rearrangement uses TRBV15 and TRBJ2-7; 9 nucleotides align to TRBD2. The germline CDR1 and CDR2 sequences are LNHNV and YYDKDF (reference sequence). This CDR3 has 16 amino acids. V shed 0 bases, J shed 7 bases, and the junction held 10 bases outside the gene matches. The CDR3 loop is CATSRELGGRAREQYF. DNA for the CDR3: TGTGCCACCAGCAGAGAGCTCGGCGGGAGGGCCAGGGAGCAGTACTTC.

The chain uses TRBV10-3 and TRBJ1-2, with D possibly TRBD1 on 6 matching bases. Germline V gene sequence: CDR1 ENHRY, CDR2 SYGVKD. The CDR3 is 14 residues long. Trimming cost V 2 bases and J 7 bases, with 14 bases left between them. The CDR3 reads CAISEALQGSGYTF. The CDR3, as DNA: TGTGCCATCAGTGAGGCATTACAGGGAAGTGGCTACACCTTC.

The chain recombines TRBV20-1 with TRBJ2-7; D is unclear. The V gene's germline CDR1 is DFQATT and CDR2 SNEGSKA (reference sequence). Trimming took 3 bases from V and 4 from J, leaving 10 bases between them. This CDR3 has 12 residues. The CDR3 bases are TGCAGTGCTAGTTTGACCGGGTACGAGCAGTACTTC. Protein: CSASLTGYEQYF.

This clonotype was picked up many times. V and J are TRBV7-9 and TRBJ1-2; D is unclear. The CDR3 spans 14 residues. Trimming stripped 1 base from V and 4 bases from J, with 10 bases between. Germline V gives CDR1 SEHNR, CDR2 FQNEAQ (reference sequence). The CDR3 DNA reads as TGTGCCAGCAGCTTAGAAGGGCAGTTCTATGGCTACACCTTC. Translating it yields CASSLEGQFYGYTF.

This clonotype was counted only a few times. The chain combines TRBV7-9 with TRBJ1-1; D might be TRBD1 (5 bases). The CDR3 is made up of 14 amino acids. In germline, CDR1 is SEHNR, CDR2 FQNEAQ (reference sequence). V was shortened by 5 bases and J by 8 bases, with 18 bases between the two germline ends. The CDR3 DNA follows: TGTGCCAGCAGCCTATGGCAGGGAGAGTTCGAAGCTTTCTTT. Protein sequence: CASSLWQGEFEAFF.

The V and J genes are TRBV4-1 and TRBJ2-1; tentatively, D is TRBD2 (5 bases). There are 15 residues in the CDR3. Per germline, CDR1 MGHRA and CDR2 YSYEKL. The V and J ends lost 3 bases and 5 bases respectively, with 14 bases between them. This CDR3 reads CASSHRTSSDNEQFF. DNA for the CDR3: TGCGCCAGCAGCCATAGGACTTCATCCGACAATGAGCAGTTCTTC.

The chain employs TRBV20-1 and TRBJ2-3, with D tentatively TRBD1 or TRBD2 (5 bases each). CDR1 is DFQATT and CDR2 is SNEGSKA in the germline V gene (reference sequence). The CDR3 length is 14 residues. Trimming removed 5 bases from V and 8 bases from J, with 20 bases in between. The CDR3 here is CSAEGPEGLATQYF. The CDR3 nucleotides are TGCAGTGCTGAGGGGCCAGAAGGTTTAGCTACGCAGTATTTT.